The clone carrying this TCR beta chain was picked up a small number of times. The data were taken from a study of spatial heterogeneity in lung cancer. As for the study in general: Samples came from roughly 70 TRACERx patients with untreated early-stage lung cancer. Median follow-up for sequenced PBMC samples was about 22 months after resection, when such samples existed. Raw sequencing reads included, on average, more than eight appearances of each unique TCR and UMI combination.

The CDR3 consists of 14 residues. Trimming cost V 0 bases and J 3 bases, with 7 bases left between them. Germline lookup yields CDR1 SGDLS and CDR2 YYNGEE. Time point here: blood at routine non-recurrence follow-up after resection. Every TCR cDNA molecule carried a tag that served as a unique molecular identifier. TCRdb recomputed calls from the 5' RACE reads with MiXCR, one row per CDR3 protein. The sample consists of over 95,000 distinct CDR3 sequences, approximately 10% of them appearing once. Sequences were derived from PBMCs, sampled at follow-up. The sequence derives from a female donor with early-stage non-small cell lung cancer. The chain carries TRBV9 and TRBJ2-1; no clear D gene. CDR3 coding DNA: TGTGCCAGCAGCGTAGGCCCTTACTACAATGAGCAGTTCTTC. This encodes CASSVGPYYNEQFF.